This T cell receptor beta chain was found in a study of CD8 T cells in Susac syndrome (dated by TCRdb to about 2019). About the study as a whole: Of the Susac syndrome patients who were sequenced, 5 or 6 had clinically active disease and roughly eight were in clinical remission. At blood withdrawal, Susac syndrome patients were either therapy-naive, taking corticosteroids (in some cases with IVIg as well), or taking IVIg alone. Whether CD8+ T cell activation and differentiation in Susac syndrome was antigen driven was tested using repertoire sequencing. General findings and caveats noted by the study authors: The number of individuals in the TCR sequencing and HLA analysis was acknowledged as relatively small. No clonal expansion was detected in the CD4+ T cell repertoire of Susac syndrome patients.

RNA was extracted with the RNeasy kit and roughly 0.5 to 1 ug was reverse transcribed using random hexamers. The immunoSEQ multiplex PCR assay, which covers 54 Vbeta and 13 Jbeta segments, was used to amplify TCR beta CDR3 regions. PCR amplification bias was corrected by using a synthetic template baseline for primer optimization and computational correction. The paper's data handling went like this. Reads were annotated to V, D and J genes according to IMGT and were analyzed with immunoSEQ Analyzer, with only productive sequences retained. Clonality was calculated as one minus the Shannon entropy normalized by log2 of the number of productive unique sequences. For each patient and control, public and private clones were evaluated within the 100 most prevalent clones. A clone was defined as Susac-specific if it was absent from the healthy and MS cohorts, from roughly 980 published viral clones and from other ImmuneACCESS disease sequences. Through fastp at Q25 and MiXCR, TCRdb rebuilt clones from the public reads, retaining in-frame beta chains. Rows merge per CDR3 protein into single entries with the most common DNA and genes. TCRdb assigned the V and J calls; the authors' analysis was not used. In this sample the table shows around 230,000 distinct CDR3 sequences, roughly 95% of which occur a single time. Approximately 0.094% of the sample lies in the top ten.

Concerning this clonotype: Which antigen it targets is not known. No qualities accompany the bases; no much larger clone lies one base away.

The cysteine opens and the phenylalanine closes a CDR3 of 17 amino acids. The sequence is cut down to CDR3 DNA, 51 bases in frame from base 1. Peripheral blood CD8+ and CD4+ T cells from healthy donors, Susac syndrome patients and multiple sclerosis patients were profiled using high-throughput TCR beta sequencing. The Susac syndrome patients fulfilled recently defined diagnostic criteria for either definite or probable disease. Bulk CD8+ and CD4+ T cells were purified by magnetic negative isolation, whereas CD8+ TEMRA cells were enriched by FACS. Blood was drawn into EDTA tubes, processed within 24 hours, and PBMCs were isolated by density gradient centrifugation. PBMCs intended for TCR sequencing were cryopreserved in liquid nitrogen and were subsequently thawed in a 37 degrees C water bath. The sorted or isolated CD4+, CD8+ and CD8+ TEMRA cells reached a purity of at least 90%.

The sequence joins TRBV21-1 to TRBJ2-2. TRBV21-1 is annotated as a pseudogene. The receptor was isolated from a human donor with Susac syndrome. The material sequenced was CD4+ T cells from PBMCs. At the DNA level, the sequence is TGTGCCAGCAGCCGCGGATATAAGTCAATCGTCGCCGGGGAGCTGTTTTTT. Its amino acids are CASSRGYKSIVAGELFF.